The next 27 T cell receptor beta chains were all read from a single sample in a study of T cell clonality in common variable immunodeficiency. This table comes from immunoSEQ multiplex PCR, and its TCRdb copy is limited to in-frame clones, with some not included. The profile covers around 81,000 clones, none occurring a single time. The material sequenced was peripheral blood mononuclear cells. The receptor set was obtained from a person between 18 and 75 years old in good health.

This clone has ten or more counts. With the read ending 3 residues before the CDR3 end, the germline J gene is used to fill in that end. The V gene is TRBV2, the J gene TRBJ2-3, with 7 bases fitting TRBD1. The V and J ends lost 6 bases and 0 bases, in that order; junction bases with no gene match: 6. Looked up from germline, CDR1 is SNHLY and CDR2 is FYNNEI. This CDR3 is built from 15 residues. The CDR3 region is CASRNDRASTDTQYF. CDR3 DNA, as far as it was read: TGTGCCAGCAGGAACGACAGGGCGAGCACAGATACG.

This clone was recorded many times. The CDR3 extends 3 residues past the end of the read, so its final part is completed from the germline J gene. The chain carries TRBV10-1 and TRBJ2-7, with D perhaps matching TRBD2 (6 bases). The CDR3 has 14 amino acids. The germline gives CDR1 WNHNN, CDR2 SYGVQD (reference sequence). V was clipped by 4 bases and J by 2 bases, with 12 bases between them. CDR3 residues: CASSGAGSAYEQYF. The CDR3 DNA, read in part, is TGCGCCAGCAGTGGAGCGGGCAGCGCCTACGAG.

This clone showed up many times. The same CDR3 also results from other DNA sequences found in this sample. CDR3 sequence reads: CSARGRGLGTDTQYF. CDR3 bases read: TGCAGTGCCAGGGGTAGGGGGCTCGGCACAGATACG. The chain carries TRBV20-1 and TRBJ2-3, with 7 bases that match TRBD1. The read ends 3 residues before the CDR3 terminus; that terminus is restored from the germline J gene. Per germline, CDR1 DFQATT and CDR2 SNEGSKA (reference sequence). The V gene end was trimmed by 6 bases and the J gene end by 1 base; junction bases not matched to a gene: 10. CDR3 size: 15 residues.

This clone came up many times. From the germline J gene comes the end of the CDR3, since the read stops 3 residues before it. The sample holds other DNA sequences that translate to the same CDR3. J is TRBJ2-7 and V is TRBV19; TRBD1 matches 7 bases. The ends lost 3 bases at V and 5 bases at J; junction bases unmatched: 1. The germline V gene encodes CDR1 LNHDA and CDR2 SQIVND (reference sequence). The CDR3 is 12 residues long. The CDR3 is CASSITGDEQYF. CDR3 DNA, as far as it was read: TGTGCCAGTAGTATTACAGGGGACGAG.

This clone was counted at least ten times. The read finishes 3 residues shy of the CDR3 end, and the germline J gene is used to complete it. This sequence joins TRBV5-4 and TRBJ1-1, with D tentatively TRBD1 (5 bases). Germline V gene lookup returns CDR1 SGHNT and CDR2 YYREEE (reference sequence). Trimming cost V 4 bases and J 1 base, with 14 bases left between them. This CDR3 comprises 15 residues. The covered CDR3 bases are TGTGCCAGCAGCATGGAGACAGACTCGAACACTGAA. The encoded protein is CASSMETDSNTE. The whole CDR3 sequence reads CASSMETDSNTEAFF.

This clone was counted ten times or more. The sequence runs out 3 residues before the end of the CDR3; the remainder is reconstructed from the germline J gene. The gene calls are TRBV2 and TRBJ2-1, with a weak D call TRBD1 (5 bases). The CDR3 is 14 residues long. The ends were cut back, 5 bases at V and 0 bases at J, with 8 bases in the middle. Germline V lookup: CDR1 SNHLY, CDR2 FYNNEI. CDR3 amino acids: CASSLDSSYNEQFF. Partial CDR3 DNA: TGTGCCAGCAGTCTAGACAGCTCCTACAATGAG.

This clone was found many times. The sequenced fragment ends 3 residues before the CDR3 boundary, so the rest is inferred from the germline J gene. The chain joins TRBV20-1 to TRBJ2-6; TRBD2 matches 11 bases. With 6 bases clipped from V and 4 bases from J, the junction kept 14 bases outside the gene matches. The CDR3 is 18 residues long. Germline V lookup: CDR1 DFQATT, CDR2 SNEGSKA (reference sequence). The CDR3 spells CSAPGLLAGVNGANVLTF. The CDR3 DNA, read in part, is TGCAGTGCGCCCGGTCTACTAGCGGGAGTAAACGGGGCCAACGTC.

There are many counts of this clone. The read stops 3 residues short of the end of the CDR3; the missing end is completed from the germline J gene. The genes are TRBV20-1 and TRBJ2-7; D is uncertain. The CDR3 sequence is 12 residues long. Per germline, CDR1 DFQATT and CDR2 SNEGSKA (reference sequence). Between the trimmed V and J ends, which lost 3 bases and 2 bases, there was a span of 8 bases. The sequenced CDR3 bases are TGCAGTGCTAGTTCCCCAACCTACGAG. It is translated as CSASSPTYE. The full CDR3 reads CSASSPTYEQYF.

This clone showed up many times. Being one base from a much bigger clone, this may be a read error. The read stops 3 residues short of the end of the CDR3; the missing end is completed from the germline J gene. This sequence joins TRBV20-1 and TRBJ2-2, with D possibly TRBD1 on 6 matching bases. Germline lookup yields CDR1 DFQATT and CDR2 SNEGSKA (reference sequence). The CDR3 length is 12 residues. CDR3 bases read: TGCAGTGCTACGACAGGAGTGGAAAAG. This codes for CSATTGVEK. The whole CDR3 region reads CSATTGVEKLFF.

This clone was detected ten times or more. Read data end 3 residues before the CDR3 end; the end is taken from the germline J gene. The J gene is TRBJ1-2, the V gene TRBV6-2 or TRBV6-3, with 9 bases identical to TRBD1. The CDR3 sequence is 15 residues long. Germline V gene data show CDR1 as MNHEY and CDR2 as SVGEGT. J lost 4 bases, V lost 0 bases, and 3 bases had no gene match. The CDR3 here is CASSYSGQGTYGYTF. The covered CDR3 bases are TGTGCCAGCAGTTACTCGGGACAGGGTACCTATGGC.

A few counts support this clone. The sequenced fragment ends 3 residues before the CDR3 boundary, so the rest is inferred from the germline J gene. The J gene is TRBJ2-7, the V gene TRBV2; the match to TRBD2 covers 7 bases. V shed 7 bases, J shed 3 bases, and the junction held 18 bases outside the gene matches. The CDR3 length is 17 residues. Germline V CDR1 and CDR2: SNHLY, FYNNEI. CDR3 bases read: TGTGCCAGCATCTTGAGAGAGGGGCTAGCGGAGGGCTACGAG. Translation gives CASILREGLAEGYE. The whole CDR3 is CASILREGLAEGYEQYF.

This clone was recorded many times. The CDR3 end lies 3 residues beyond the end of the read and is filled in from the germline J gene. V usage is TRBV7-6 and J usage is TRBJ2-7; D perhaps matches TRBD1 (6 bases). Trimming pared 2 bases from V and 4 bases from J, leaving 15 bases between. The CDR3 has 15 amino acids. CDR1 SGHVS and CDR2 FNYEAQ come from the germline V gene. Incomplete CDR3 DNA: TGTGCCAGCAGCTTAAGTTCAGGGACATCTTACGAG. Its translation: CASSLSSGTSYE. The whole CDR3 reads CASSLSSGTSYEQYF.

This clone was detected ten times or more. The CDR3 end lies 3 residues beyond the end of the read and is filled in from the germline J gene. The chain carries TRBV30 and TRBJ2-2; 9 bases agree with TRBD2. Losses at the gene ends were 0 bases for V and 7 bases for J; bases not matched to a gene: 6. This CDR3 contains 15 residues. Germline lookup yields CDR1 GTSNPN and CDR2 SVGIG (reference sequence). This CDR3 is CAWSVSGTSFGELFF. The sequenced part of the CDR3 DNA is TGTGCCTGGAGTGTAAGTGGGACTAGCTTCGGGGAG. The full variable domain, completed using reference TRBV30 and TRBJ2-2, is SQTIHQWPATLVQPVGSPLSLECTVEGTSNPNLYWYRQAAGRGLQLLFYSVGIGQISSEVPQNLSASRPQDRQFILSSKKLLLSDSGFYLCAWSVSGTSFGELFFGEGSRLTVL.

This clone was picked up many times. From the germline J gene comes the end of the CDR3, since the read stops 3 residues before it. This chain uses TRBV10-3 with TRBJ2-3, with D possibly being TRBD1 (5 bases). The V gene's germline CDR1 is ENHRY and CDR2 SYGVKD. The CDR3 has 16 amino acids. The ends were cut back, 3 bases at V and 1 base at J, with 14 bases in the middle. CDR3 bases read: TGTGCCATCAGTGAAGTTTCAGGGTTAGGCACAGATACG. Its protein is CAISEVSGLGTDT. The full CDR3 protein is CAISEVSGLGTDTQYF.

This clone occurred many times. The sequence runs out 3 residues before the end of the CDR3; the remainder is reconstructed from the germline J gene. The chain recombines TRBV6-2 or TRBV6-3 with TRBJ1-5, with 8 bases identical to TRBD1. V shed 2 bases, J shed 5 bases, and the junction held 5 bases outside the gene matches. Germline-derived CDR1 and CDR2 are MNHEY and SVGEGT. This CDR3 is 15 amino acids long. The CDR3 here is CASSYGQGGDQPQHF. The CDR3 DNA, read in part, is TGTGCCAGCAGTTACGGACAGGGTGGAGATCAGCCC.

This clone was recorded at least ten times. The DNA ends 3 residues before the CDR3 does, and the rest of the CDR3 is filled in from the germline J gene. The chain employs TRBV10-3 and TRBJ2-7, with D tentatively TRBD1 (5 bases). Germline lookup yields CDR1 ENHRY and CDR2 SYGVKD. CDR3 size: 14 residues. V gave up 4 bases and J gave up 0 bases, with 10 bases separating them. The CDR3 protein is CAISGGRASYEQYF. The CDR3 DNA, read in part, is TGTGCCATCAGTGGTGGCAGGGCCTCCTACGAG.

Details on this clone: The sequenced fragment ends 3 residues before the CDR3 boundary, so the rest is inferred from the germline J gene. V usage is TRBV20-1 and J usage is TRBJ1-1; 9 positions match TRBD1. Losses at the gene ends were 7 bases for V and 3 bases for J; bases not matched to a gene: 12. The CDR3 extends over 15 amino acids. Germline values: CDR1 DFQATT, CDR2 SNEGSKA (reference sequence). The CDR3 reads CSGGIQGALDTEAFF. CDR3 DNA, as far as it was read: TGCAGTGGCGGAATACAGGGGGCTCTCGACACTGAA.

This clone occurred many times. The read gets to within 3 residues of the CDR3 end, and the germline J gene fills in the rest. The chain employs TRBV5-6 and TRBJ2-2; the D is unclear. CDR1 and CDR2 (germline): SGHDT, YYEEEE. V lost 0 bases and J lost 8, with 14 bases in between. The CDR3 is 15 amino acids. The sequenced CDR3 bases are TGTGCCAGCAGCTTGGGATTAGGGCCCGCTGGGGAG. Translated: CASSLGLGPAGE. Given in full, the CDR3 is CASSLGLGPAGELFF. Together with reference TRBV5-6 and TRBJ2-2, the CDR3 gives the full variable domain: DAGVTQSPTHLIKTRGQQVTLRCSPKSGHDTVSWYQQALGQGPQFIFQYYEEEERQRGNFPDRFSGHQFPNYSSELNVNALLLGDSALYLCASSLGLGPAGELFFGEGSRLTVL.

Many counts were recorded for this clone. The read stops 3 residues short of the end of the CDR3; the missing end is completed from the germline J gene. The chain has TRBV5-4 and TRBJ2-2; D remains ambiguous. The CDR3 totals 15 residues. Trimming left V 1 base short and J 2 bases short, with 9 bases between. Germline loops: CDR1 SGHNT, CDR2 YYREEE (reference sequence). The CDR3 protein is CASSLKQRNTGELFF. The CDR3 bases that were read are TGTGCCAGCAGCTTGAAACAGAGAAACACCGGGGAG.

This clone was picked up many times. The read gets to within 3 residues of the CDR3 end, and the germline J gene fills in the rest. The V call is TRBV5-1, the J call TRBJ2-5, with 11 positions matching TRBD2. The junction had 2 bases not matched to a gene; V was cut back by 0 bases and J by 1 base. From germline, CDR1 is SGHRS and CDR2 YFSETQ. CDR3 length: 16 amino acids. The CDR3 DNA, read in part, is TGCGCCAGCAGCTTGGACACTAGCGGGAGCCAAGAGACC. Amino acid sequence: CASSLDTSGSQET. The whole CDR3 sequence reads CASSLDTSGSQETQYF.

This clone appeared many times. The sequenced fragment ends 3 residues before the CDR3 boundary, so the rest is inferred from the germline J gene. J is TRBJ2-3 and V is TRBV7-9; 7 bases line up with TRBD2. Germline V gene data show CDR1 as SEHNR and CDR2 as FQNEAQ (reference sequence). Trimming removed 1 base from V and 2 bases from J; junction bases left unmatched: 3. The CDR3 length is 15 residues. The sequenced part of the CDR3 DNA is TGTGCCAGCAGCTTAGGAGCGGGGATCACAGATACG. Protein: CASSLGAGITDT. In full, the CDR3 reads CASSLGAGITDTQYF. The entire variable domain, with the rest obtained from reference TRBV7-9 and TRBJ2-3, is as follows: DTGVSQNPRHKITKRGQNVTFRCDPISEHNRLYWYRQTLGQGPEFLTYFQNEAQLEKSRLLSDRFSAERPKGSFSTLEIQRTEQGDSAMYLCASSLGAGITDTQYFGPGTRLTVL.

This clone was seen only a few times. Coverage ceases 3 residues before the CDR3 finishes, and the germline J gene fills in the end. The chain recombines TRBV6-2 or TRBV6-3 with TRBJ1-5, with 7 bases matching TRBD1. Looked up from germline, CDR1 is MNHEY and CDR2 is SVGEGT. J was trimmed by 7 bases and V by 2 bases; bases with no gene match: 8. The CDR3 covers 15 residues. The covered CDR3 bases are TGTGCCAGCAGTTACACAGGGGCAGGCGAGCAGCCC. Translated: CASSYTGAGEQP. The CDR3, in full, reads CASSYTGAGEQPQHF.

This clone was counted ten times or more. The DNA ends 3 residues before the CDR3 does, and the rest of the CDR3 is filled in from the germline J gene. J is TRBJ1-1 and V is TRBV19, with 7 bases aligning to TRBD1. CDR1 and CDR2 from the germline V gene are LNHDA and SQIVND (reference sequence). The CDR3 loop spans 13 amino acids. Partial CDR3 DNA: TGTGCCAGTAGTACGACGACAGGGTCTCTG. Its protein product is CASSTTTGSL. The CDR3 in full is CASSTTTGSLAFF.

This clone has at least ten counts. The read falls 3 residues short of the CDR3 end, and the missing part is taken from the germline J gene. The chain is built from TRBV19 and TRBJ2-5; 7 bases match TRBD1. Germline assignment: CDR1 LNHDA and CDR2 SQIVND (reference sequence). Trimming at V came to 6 bases and at J to 2 bases, leaving 9 bases not matched to a gene. The CDR3 has 15 residues. Partial CDR3 DNA: TGTGCCAGTAGGTATTCGGGACAGACACAAGAGACC. Translated: CASRYSGQTQET. The whole CDR3 reads CASRYSGQTQETQYF.

This clone was counted ten times or more. Read data end 3 residues before the CDR3 end; the end is taken from the germline J gene. This chain joins TRBV18 and TRBJ1-2; D possibly corresponds to TRBD1 (5 bases). Germline V CDR1 and CDR2: KGHSH, LQKENI. The CDR3 extends over 15 amino acids. With 0 bases removed from V and 3 bases from J, the gap between germline ends came to 11 bases. CDR3 DNA, as far as it was read: TGTGCCAGCTCACCACCTTCCTCGGGGGACTATGGC. Amino acids: CASSPPSSGDYG. The CDR3 in full is CASSPPSSGDYGYTF. Supplemented by reference TRBV18 and TRBJ1-2, the full variable domain reads NAGVMQNPRHLVRRRGQEARLRCSPMKGHSHVYWYRQLPEEGLKFMVYLQKENIIDESGMPKERFSAEFPKEGPSILRIQQVVRGDSAAYFCASSPPSSGDYGYTFGSGTRLTVV.

This clone was counted many times. Coverage ceases 3 residues before the CDR3 finishes, and the germline J gene fills in the end. The J gene is TRBJ2-1, the V gene TRBV20-1; 9 positions match TRBD2. This CDR3 spans 14 amino acids. The V gene end was trimmed by 3 bases and the J gene end by 6 bases; junction bases not matched to a gene: 6. Per the germline V gene, CDR1 is DFQATT and CDR2 is SNEGSKA (reference sequence). CDR3 loop: CSASRGTSSNEQFF. The sequenced CDR3 bases are TGCAGTGCTAGTCGCGGGACTAGCTCCAATGAG.

This clone occurred many times. The sequenced CDR3 bases are TGCGCCAACCGGAGGGGGCGAGAGACC. It specifies CANRRGRET. The full CDR3 protein is CANRRGRETQYF. The chain recombines TRBV10-1 with TRBJ2-5, with D possibly TRBD1 on 7 matching bases. The read ends 3 residues early relative to the CDR3; the germline J gene fills the gap. Looked up from germline, CDR1 is WNHNN and CDR2 is SYGVQD (reference sequence). V lost 10 bases to trimming and J lost 4 bases, with 13 bases between them. CDR3 length equals 12 residues.